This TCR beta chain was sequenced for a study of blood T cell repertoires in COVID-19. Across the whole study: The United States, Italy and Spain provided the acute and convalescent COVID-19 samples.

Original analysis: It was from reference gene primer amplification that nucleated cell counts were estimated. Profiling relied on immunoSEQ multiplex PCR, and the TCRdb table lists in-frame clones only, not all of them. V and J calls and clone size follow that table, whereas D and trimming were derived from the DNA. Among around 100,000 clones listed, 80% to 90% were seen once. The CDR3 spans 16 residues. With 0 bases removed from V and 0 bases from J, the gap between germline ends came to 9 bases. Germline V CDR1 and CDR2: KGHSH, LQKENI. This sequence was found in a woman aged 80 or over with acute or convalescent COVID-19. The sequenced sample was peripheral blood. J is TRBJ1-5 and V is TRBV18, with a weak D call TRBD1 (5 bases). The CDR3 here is CASSPPGGNSNQPQHF. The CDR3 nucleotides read TGTGCCAGCTCACCACCCGGGGGAAATAGCAATCAGCCCCAGCATTTT.